These T cell receptor beta chains were read from a single sample in a study of cytomegalovirus exposure and HLA in healthy donors. Clones were read by immunoSEQ multiplex PCR, and TCRdb kept only the in-frame ones, dropping some. The sample holds more than 60,000 clones, under 80% seen once. Sequencing was performed on PBMCs. All receptors derive from a man between 35 and 55 years old in good health and CMV-seropositive. Each CDR3 is given with its conserved first and last residue. The D gene is left open where the match is weak. Clone sizes are given selectively: once, few, many, or a class where the clone is expanded.

D gene	V gene	clone size	J gene	CDR3 DNA	CDR3 protein
-	TRBV2	-	TRBJ1-6	TGTGCCAGCAGTGAAGCGAGGAATTCACCCCTCCACTTT	CASSEARNSPLHF
-	TRBV4-1	once	TRBJ1-4	TGCGCCAGCAGCCGATTTTACGTGGCGGGTGAAAAACTGTTTTTT	CASSRFYVAGEKLFF
-	TRBV5-4	-	TRBJ1-1	TGTGCCAGCAGCCCAATGGGGCAGTCTGAAGCTTTCTTT	CASSPMGQSEAFF
-	TRBV29-1	-	TRBJ1-1	TGCAGCGTTGAGGGGGAGGGGAGAGACGCTGAAGCTTTCTTT	CSVEGEGRDAEAFF
TRBD2	TRBV13	-	TRBJ2-1	TGTGCCAGCAGCGGAACACTAGCGACCTCCTACAATGAGCAGTTCTTC	CASSGTLATSYNEQFF
-	TRBV6-6	once	TRBJ1-6	TGTGCCAGCAGTTACTCGATATACAGGGTGGATTCACCCCTCCACTTT	CASSYSIYRVDSPLHF
TRBD1	TRBV7-9	-	TRBJ1-2	TGTGCCAGCAGCTTAGATCCTCTGACAGGGTTAAACTATGGCTACACCTTC	CASSLDPLTGLNYGYTF
-	TRBV5-1	-	TRBJ2-3	TGCGCCAGCAGCTCTGGTCTCACTACAGATACGCAGTATTTT	CASSSGLTTDTQYF
TRBD1	TRBV9	once	TRBJ2-5	TGTGCCAGCAGCGACCGACAGGGAAATCAAGAGACCCAGTACTTC	CASSDRQGNQETQYF
-	TRBV14	-	TRBJ2-1	TGTGCCAGCAGCCAAGAACGCGGGGTGGAGCAGTTCTTC	CASSQERGVEQFF
-	TRBV7-2	-	TRBJ1-2	TGTGCCAGCAGCTTAGACATAAGGGGCGCGGAGTATGGCTACACCTTC	CASSLDIRGAEYGYTF
-	TRBV29-1	few	TRBJ1-2	TGCAGCGTTGATCCGGGGGATGGCTACACCTTC	CSVDPGDGYTF
-	TRBV5-6	-	TRBJ1-6	TGTGCCAGCAGCTTCGGCGGAACCTATAATTCACCCCTCCACTTT	CASSFGGTYNSPLHF
-	TRBV5-6	-	TRBJ1-1	TGTGCCAGCAGCTATTGGACACTGAACACTGAAGCTTTCTTT	CASSYWTLNTEAFF
-	TRBV7-6	few	TRBJ2-7	TGTGCCAGCAGCGCATACAGGGACGAGCAGTACTTC	CASSAYRDEQYF
TRBD2	TRBV6-4	-	TRBJ2-3	TGTGCCAGGGCGGGAGGGGTCACAGATACGCAGTATTTT	CARAGGVTDTQYF
-	TRBV6-6	-	TRBJ2-5	TGTGCCAGCACCGAAAGACAGATTCCAGGAGAGACCCAGTACTTC	CASTERQIPGETQYF
TRBD2	TRBV7-3	-	TRBJ2-3	TGTGCCAGCAGCCTCATTCCTTCAGCGGGAGTTAGGTCAGATACGCAGTATTTT	CASSLIPSAGVRSDTQYF
-	TRBV12-1	-	TRBJ2-7	TGTGCCAGCAGCTTTGTACTAGGGACCTACGAGCAGTACTTC	CASSFVLGTYEQYF
TRBD1	TRBV28	-	TRBJ2-7	TGTGCCAGCCGGGGACAGGGGGCTAGAGAGCAGTACTTC	CASRGQGAREQYF
TRBD1	TRBV28	-	TRBJ1-2	TGTGCCAGCAGTTCCTCAACAGGGGCTCAGGGCTACACCTTC	CASSSSTGAQGYTF
-	TRBV7-3	once	TRBJ1-2	TGTGCCAGCAGCTTATTACAGGTGGTGAACTATGGCTACACCTTC	CASSLLQVVNYGYTF
-	TRBV4-2	-	TRBJ2-3	TGTGCCAGCAGCCAAGAAGCCCTACGAACAGATACGCAGTATTTT	CASSQEALRTDTQYF
-	TRBV15	-	TRBJ2-1	TGTGCCACCAGCAGAGATTCCGTATCTCCCTACAATGAGCAGTTCTTC	CATSRDSVSPYNEQFF
-	TRBV7-8	few	TRBJ2-2	TGTGCCAGCAGCTTCTACGGGAGCGGGGAGCTGTTTTTT	CASSFYGSGELFF
-	TRBV2	-	TRBJ1-3	TGTGCCAGCAGTGAAGAACGGAACACCATATATTTT	CASSEERNTIYF
-	TRBV4-2	few	TRBJ2-1	TGTGCCAGCAGCCAAGAACAGAGCAGCTCCTACAATGAGCAGTTCTTC	CASSQEQSSSYNEQFF
TRBD1	TRBV7-9	-	TRBJ1-2	TGTGCCAGCACCCCAGACAGGGGAAAAGGCTACACCTTC	CASTPDRGKGYTF
-	TRBV28	-	TRBJ2-7	TGTGCCAGCAGTTTTACAGACACTAGCTCCTACGAGCAGTACTTC	CASSFTDTSSYEQYF
-	TRBV7-2	-	TRBJ2-2	TGTGCCAGCAGCTTAGCCGGTGTGCTCACCGGGGAGCTGTTTTTT	CASSLAGVLTGELFF
TRBD2	TRBV15	-	TRBJ2-5	TGTGCCACCAGCAGAGCGAAGAGCGGGGGGCCTCAAGAGACCCAGTACTTC	CATSRAKSGGPQETQYF
-	TRBV6-6	-	TRBJ2-7	TGTGCCAGCAGGGTAGCGCCAAGCTCCTACGAGCAGTACTTC	CASRVAPSSYEQYF
-	TRBV2	few	TRBJ1-1	TGTGCCAGCAGTGAATCTGGGGTAGCGGCCGTTGAAGCTTTCTTT	CASSESGVAAVEAFF
-	TRBV7-9	-	TRBJ1-5	TGTGCCAGCAGCCCTCTAAATAGCAATCAGCCCCAGCATTTT	CASSPLNSNQPQHF
TRBD2	TRBV2	few	TRBJ2-3	TGTGCCAGCAGTAGGGGAGCGGGAGGGTTTCGGGAGACGCAGTATTTT	CASSRGAGGFRETQYF
TRBD2	TRBV29-1	-	TRBJ2-7	TGCAGCGTTCCCTGGGGCAGCGGGGGGGCAGAAGAGCAGTACTTC	CSVPWGSGGAEEQYF
-	TRBV30	-	TRBJ1-1	TGTGCCTGGAGTGTCCCCCTATACACTGAAGCTTTCTTT	CAWSVPLYTEAFF
-	TRBV10-1	-	TRBJ2-4	TGCGCCAGCAGCCCAGTCATGGACAGAAACATTCAGTACTTC	CASSPVMDRNIQYF
-	TRBV2	-	TRBJ2-1	TGTGCCAGCAGTCCTGGGGGGGGCGGCTACAATGAGCAGTTCTTC	CASSPGGGGYNEQFF
-	TRBV28	-	TRBJ1-2	TGTGCCAGCACCTGGGGGCAGCTGAAAGGCTACACCTTC	CASTWGQLKGYTF
TRBD2	TRBV4-3	few	TRBJ2-3	TGCGCCAGCAGCCAGCGGCGGGGGGGTGGTTTAGCAGATACGCAGTATTTT	CASSQRRGGGLADTQYF